One and the same sample provided the 16 T cell receptor beta chains below, sequenced in a study of cytomegalovirus exposure and HLA in healthy donors. Amplification used 60 Vbeta primers and 13 Jbeta primers. TCRdb's copy holds only in-frame clones and misses some; the assay was immunoSEQ multiplex PCR. Of roughly 180,000 clones listed, approximately 80% are singletons. The specimen was PBMCs. These receptors all stem from a young man in good health and CMV-seronegative.

This clone was seen a few times. CDR3 loop: CASRQGAGYNEQFF. The CDR3 DNA sequence: TGTGCCAGCAGACAGGGGGCTGGCTACAATGAGCAGTTCTTC. This sequence joins TRBV6-1 and TRBJ2-1, with 9 bases matching TRBD1. V gave up 6 bases and J gave up 3 bases; unmatched junction bases: 3. The CDR3 runs to 14 residues. Germline-derived CDR1 and CDR2 are MNHNS and SASEGT.

This rearrangement joins TRBV7-3 to TRBJ2-1; 7 bases are shared with TRBD2. Germline assignment: CDR1 SGHTA and CDR2 FQGTGA. V lost 5 bases, J lost 13 bases, and 8 bases stayed unmatched. The CDR3 extends over 12 amino acids. The CDR3 coding sequence is TGTGCCAGCAGCAGTACTAGCGCCGGACAGTTCTTC. It codes for CASSSTSAGQFF.

The rearrangement links TRBV10-2 to TRBJ2-4; D may be TRBD1 (6 bases). V gave up 6 bases and J gave up 1 base, with 13 bases separating them. The CDR3 loop spans 15 amino acids. The germline gives CDR1 WSHSY, CDR2 SAAADI. DNA for the CDR3: TGCGCCAGCAGGGGAGTTGACAGGGCCAAAAACATTCAGTACTTC. Amino acids: CASRGVDRAKNIQYF.

This clone appeared a few times. The CDR3 is CASIIAGALIDEQFF. The CDR3 DNA reads as TGTGCCAGCATAATAGCGGGGGCCCTCATTGATGAGCAGTTCTTC. The V and J genes are TRBV6-1 and TRBJ2-1, with 9 bases lining up with TRBD2. This CDR3 is 15 amino acids long. CDR1 is MNHNS and CDR2 is SASEGT in the germline V gene. V lost 7 bases to trimming and J lost 8 bases; unmatched junction nucleotides: 12.

The J gene is TRBJ2-7, the V gene TRBV5-6, with 8 positions matching TRBD2. Germline CDR1 SGHDT, CDR2 YYEEEE. V shed 2 bases and J 3 bases; nucleotides not matched to a gene: 4. The length of the CDR3 is 14 residues. The CDR3 spells CASSFYSGDYEQYF. CDR3 sequence (DNA): TGTGCCAGCAGCTTCTATAGCGGGGACTACGAGCAGTACTTC.

The rearrangement joins TRBV28 to TRBJ1-6; D is ambiguous. The germline gives CDR1 MDHEN, CDR2 SYDVKM. The CDR3 length is 14 residues. The V end lost 1 base, the J end lost 13 bases, and 14 bases lay between the germline ends. CDR3 region: CASSLSLLVLPLHF. CDR3 sequence (DNA): TGTGCCAGCAGTTTATCTCTGCTAGTTCTCCCCCTCCACTTT.

The chain joins TRBV5-6 to TRBJ1-6; tentative D call: TRBD1 (6 bases). Germline values: CDR1 SGHDT, CDR2 YYEEEE. Trimming removed 4 bases at V and 6 bases at J, with 8 bases between. The CDR3 is made up of 13 amino acids. CDR3 in amino acids: CASSRTANSPLHF. CDR3 sequence (DNA): TGTGCCAGCAGCCGGACAGCTAATTCACCCCTCCACTTT.

J is TRBJ2-2 and V is TRBV6-1, with a tentative D call TRBD1 (6 bases). Germline V gives CDR1 MNHNS, CDR2 SASEGT. This CDR3 region has 14 residues. Trimming cost V 6 bases and J 3 bases, with 11 bases left between them. DNA of the CDR3: TGTGCCAGCAGCGCCGGGACACACACCGGGGAGCTGTTTTTT. Translation gives CASSAGTHTGELFF.

The chain uses TRBV29-1 and TRBJ2-3; 12 nucleotides align to TRBD2. The V gene end was trimmed by 7 bases and the J gene end by 8 bases; junction bases not matched to a gene: 10. The CDR3 sequence is 14 residues long. Germline V CDR1 and CDR2: SQVTM, ANQGSEA. The CDR3 here is CSGGLAGTGGTQYF. CDR3 coding DNA: TGCAGCGGTGGACTAGCGGGGACCGGCGGTACGCAGTATTTT.

This sequence joins TRBV7-3 and TRBJ2-2, with D possibly matching TRBD2 (5 bases). Germline V gene lookup returns CDR1 SGHTA and CDR2 FQGTGA. This CDR3 region has 13 residues. Trimming pared 5 bases from V and 1 base from J, leaving 5 bases between. CDR3 in amino acids: CASSGRNTGELFF. CDR3 coding DNA: TGTGCCAGCAGCGGGAGGAACACCGGGGAGCTGTTTTTT.

V and J are TRBV7-3 and TRBJ2-3; 7 bases match TRBD2. Germline V lookup: CDR1 SGHTA, CDR2 FQGTGA. CDR3 length: 16 residues. The V and J ends lost 4 bases and 2 bases, in that order; junction bases with no gene match: 9. CDR3 sequence (DNA): TGTGCCAGCAGCTCCAGGGTCGGGGGGATCACAGATACGCAGTATTTT. This encodes CASSSRVGGITDTQYF.

V and J are TRBV2 and TRBJ2-7, with TRBD1 matching over 7 bases. V shed 5 bases and J 2 bases; nucleotides not matched to a gene: 12. The CDR3 extends over 16 amino acids. Germline CDR1 reads SNHLY; CDR2 reads FYNNEI. CDR3 bases: TGTGCCAGCAGTCGGAAGAGGGACAGTGGAACCTACGAGCAGTACTTC. Amino acids: CASSRKRDSGTYEQYF.

The V call is TRBV18, the J call TRBJ2-7, with 10 nucleotides matching TRBD2. Germline values: CDR1 KGHSH, CDR2 LQKENI. With V trimmed by 2 bases and J by 2 bases, 9 bases remained unmatched. The CDR3 covers 17 residues. CDR3 nucleotides: TGTGCCAGCTCACCATCGGCCCTGACTAGCGGGCCCTACGAGCAGTACTTC. Translating it yields CASSPSALTSGPYEQYF.

The chain uses TRBV28 and TRBJ2-1, with TRBD2 matching over 8 bases. Germline CDR1 MDHEN, CDR2 SYDVKM. V trimming: 7 bases; J trimming: 0 bases; junction bases outside the gene matches: 5. This CDR3 has 15 amino acids. The CDR3 nucleotides are TGTGCCAGCAAGGGCGGGGGGCTCTCCTACAATGAGCAGTTCTTC. It translates to CASKGGGLSYNEQFF.

A few counts support this clone. This chain links TRBV5-1 with TRBJ1-6; 7 nucleotides line up with TRBD1. The CDR3 contains 18 residues. The V gene's germline CDR1 is SGHRS and CDR2 YFSETQ. Trimming took 0 bases from V and 7 from J; bases not matched to a gene: 13. The CDR3 sequence is CASSLVLIPGQDNSPLHF. CDR3 DNA sequence: TGCGCCAGCAGCTTGGTTTTAATACCCGGACAGGACAATTCACCCCTCCACTTT.

The genes are TRBV2 and TRBJ2-5, with TRBD1 matching 8 bases. V was clipped by 5 bases and J by 5 bases; unmatched bases: 13. CDR1 and CDR2 (germline): SNHLY, FYNNEI. CDR3 size: 16 residues. The CDR3 DNA is TGTGCCAGCAGTACCTCCGGGACAGGTCGGAGGGAGACCCAGTACTTC. Translating it yields CASSTSGTGRRETQYF.